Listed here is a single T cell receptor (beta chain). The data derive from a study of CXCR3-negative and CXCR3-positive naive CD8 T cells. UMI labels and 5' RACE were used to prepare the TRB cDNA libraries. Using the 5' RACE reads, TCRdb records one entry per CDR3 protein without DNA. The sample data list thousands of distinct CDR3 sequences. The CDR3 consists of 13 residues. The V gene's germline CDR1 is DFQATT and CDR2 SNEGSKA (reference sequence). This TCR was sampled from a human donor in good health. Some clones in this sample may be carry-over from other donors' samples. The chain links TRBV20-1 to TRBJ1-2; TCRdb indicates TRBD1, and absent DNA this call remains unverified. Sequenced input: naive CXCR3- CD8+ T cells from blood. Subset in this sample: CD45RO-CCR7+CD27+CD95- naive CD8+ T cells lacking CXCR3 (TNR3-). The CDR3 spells CSAYDRAGYGYTF.